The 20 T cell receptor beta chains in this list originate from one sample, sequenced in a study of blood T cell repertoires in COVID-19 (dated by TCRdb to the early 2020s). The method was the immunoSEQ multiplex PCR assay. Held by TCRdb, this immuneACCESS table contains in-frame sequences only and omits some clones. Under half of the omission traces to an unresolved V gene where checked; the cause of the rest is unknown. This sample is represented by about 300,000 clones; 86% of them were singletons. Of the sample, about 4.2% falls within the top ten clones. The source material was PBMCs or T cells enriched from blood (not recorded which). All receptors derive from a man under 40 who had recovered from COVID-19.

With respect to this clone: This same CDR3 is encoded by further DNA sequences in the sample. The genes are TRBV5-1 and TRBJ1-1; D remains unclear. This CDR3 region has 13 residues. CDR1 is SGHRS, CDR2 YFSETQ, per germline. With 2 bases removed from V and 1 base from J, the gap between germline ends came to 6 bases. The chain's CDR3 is CASSFQQNTEAFF. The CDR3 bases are TGCGCCAGCAGCTTCCAACAGAACACTGAAGCTTTCTTT.

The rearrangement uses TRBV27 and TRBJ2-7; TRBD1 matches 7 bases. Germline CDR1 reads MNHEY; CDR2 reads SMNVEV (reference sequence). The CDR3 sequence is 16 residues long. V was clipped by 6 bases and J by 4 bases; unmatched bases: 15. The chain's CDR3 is CASRSLSWDREYEQYF. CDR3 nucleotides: TGTGCCAGCAGGAGTTTATCTTGGGACAGAGAATACGAGCAGTACTTC.

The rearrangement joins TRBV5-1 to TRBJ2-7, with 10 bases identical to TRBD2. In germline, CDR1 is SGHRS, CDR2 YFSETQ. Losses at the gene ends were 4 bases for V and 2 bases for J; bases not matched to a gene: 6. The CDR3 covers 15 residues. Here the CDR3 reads CASSLAGAPTYEQYF. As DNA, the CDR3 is TGCGCCAGCAGCCTAGCGGGGGCCCCGACCTACGAGCAGTACTTC.

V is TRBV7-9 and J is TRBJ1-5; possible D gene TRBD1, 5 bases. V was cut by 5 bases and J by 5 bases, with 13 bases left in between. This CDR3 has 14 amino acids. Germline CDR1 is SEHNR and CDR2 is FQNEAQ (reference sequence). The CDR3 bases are TGTGCCAGCAGCCCCCCCAGGGCCCATCAGCCCCAGCATTTT. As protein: CASSPPRAHQPQHF.

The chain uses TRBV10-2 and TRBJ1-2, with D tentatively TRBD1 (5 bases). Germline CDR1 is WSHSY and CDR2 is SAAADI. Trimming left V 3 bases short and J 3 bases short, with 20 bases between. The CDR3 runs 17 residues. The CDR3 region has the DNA TGCGCCAGCAGTGAAATATTTAAGTCGGGCAGGGACTATGGCTACACCTTC. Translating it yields CASSEIFKSGRDYGYTF.

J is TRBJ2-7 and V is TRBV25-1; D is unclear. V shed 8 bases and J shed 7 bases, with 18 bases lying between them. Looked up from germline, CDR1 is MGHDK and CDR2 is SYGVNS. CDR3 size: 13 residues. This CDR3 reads CASSSPASREQYF. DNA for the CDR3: TGTGCCAGCTCGAGCCCGGCCTCGAGGGAGCAGTACTTC.

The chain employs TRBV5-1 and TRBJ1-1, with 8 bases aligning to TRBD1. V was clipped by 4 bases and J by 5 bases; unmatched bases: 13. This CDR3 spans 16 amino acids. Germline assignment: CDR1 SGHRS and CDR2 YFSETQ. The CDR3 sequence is CASSPTPPTGGTEAFF. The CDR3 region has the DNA TGCGCCAGCAGCCCGACGCCGCCCACAGGGGGTACTGAAGCTTTCTTT.

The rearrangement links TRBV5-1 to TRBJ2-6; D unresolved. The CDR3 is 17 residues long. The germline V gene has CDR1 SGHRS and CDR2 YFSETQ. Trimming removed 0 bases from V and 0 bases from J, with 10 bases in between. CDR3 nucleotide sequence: TGCGCCAGCAGCTTGGGGGCGATGAGCTCTGGGGCCAACGTCCTGACTTTC. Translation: CASSLGAMSSGANVLTF.

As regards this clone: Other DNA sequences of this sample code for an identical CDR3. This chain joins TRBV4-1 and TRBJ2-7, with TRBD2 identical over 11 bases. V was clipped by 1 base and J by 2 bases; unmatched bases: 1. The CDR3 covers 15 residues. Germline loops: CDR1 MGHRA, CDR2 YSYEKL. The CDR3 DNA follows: TGCGCCAGCAGCCAAGTAGCGGGGGGGCCCTACGAGCAGTACTTC. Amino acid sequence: CASSQVAGGPYEQYF.

CDR3 region: CASSQWFGGSADTQYF. The CDR3 DNA follows: TGTGCCAGCAGCCAATGGTTCGGCGGGTCCGCAGATACGCAGTATTTT. The chain carries TRBV14 and TRBJ2-3, with D possibly being TRBD2 (5 bases). The CDR3 covers 16 residues. Trimming left V 2 bases short and J 4 bases short, with 16 bases between. CDR1 and CDR2 from the germline V gene are SGHDN and FVKESK.

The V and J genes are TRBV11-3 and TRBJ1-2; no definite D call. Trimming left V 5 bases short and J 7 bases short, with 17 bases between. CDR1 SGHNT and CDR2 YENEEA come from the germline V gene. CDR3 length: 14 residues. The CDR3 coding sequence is TGTGCCAGCAGCCCAAGACCGACATCAAGTGGCTACACCTTC. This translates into CASSPRPTSSGYTF.

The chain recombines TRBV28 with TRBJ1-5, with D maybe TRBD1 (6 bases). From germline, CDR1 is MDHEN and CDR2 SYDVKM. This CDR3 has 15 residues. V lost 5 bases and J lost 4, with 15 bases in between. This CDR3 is CASSRTGFGNQPQHF. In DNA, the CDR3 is TGTGCCAGCAGTCGAACAGGGTTTGGGAATCAGCCCCAGCATTTT.

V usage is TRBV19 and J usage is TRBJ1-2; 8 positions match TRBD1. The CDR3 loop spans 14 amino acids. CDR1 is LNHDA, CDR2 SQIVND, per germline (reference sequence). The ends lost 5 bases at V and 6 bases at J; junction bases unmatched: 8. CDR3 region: CASSPRDRPDGYTF. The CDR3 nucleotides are TGTGCCAGTAGTCCCCGGGACAGGCCAGATGGCTACACCTTC.

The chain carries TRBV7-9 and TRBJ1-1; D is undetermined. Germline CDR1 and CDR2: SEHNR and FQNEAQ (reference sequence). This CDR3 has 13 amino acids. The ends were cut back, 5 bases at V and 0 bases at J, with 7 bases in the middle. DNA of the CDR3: TGTGCCAGCAGCCTCACACTGAACACTGAAGCTTTCTTT. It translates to CASSLTLNTEAFF. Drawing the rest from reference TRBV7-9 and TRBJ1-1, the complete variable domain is DTGVSQNPRHKITKRGQNVTFRCDPISEHNRLYWYRQTLGQGPEFLTYFQNEAQLEKSRLLSDRFSAERPKGSFSTLEIQRTEQGDSAMYLCASSLTLNTEAFFGQGTRLTVV.

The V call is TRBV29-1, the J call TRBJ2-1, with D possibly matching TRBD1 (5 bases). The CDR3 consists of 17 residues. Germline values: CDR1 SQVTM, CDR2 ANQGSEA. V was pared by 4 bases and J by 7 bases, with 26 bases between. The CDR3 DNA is TGCAGCGTTGCCGTATCCCCCACAGTAGGGGTATGGAATGAGCAGTTCTTC. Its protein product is CSVAVSPTVGVWNEQFF.

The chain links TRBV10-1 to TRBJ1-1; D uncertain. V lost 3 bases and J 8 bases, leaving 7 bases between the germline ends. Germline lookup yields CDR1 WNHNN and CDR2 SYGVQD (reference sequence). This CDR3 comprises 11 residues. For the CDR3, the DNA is TGCGCCAGCAGTGACGGGTCGGAAGCTTTCTTT. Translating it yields CASSDGSEAFF.

This CDR3 is CAWATQGIHEQYF. As DNA, the CDR3 is TGTGCCTGGGCTACTCAGGGTATCCACGAGCAGTACTTC. The V call is TRBV30, the J call TRBJ2-7; D may be TRBD1 (5 bases). Germline assignment: CDR1 GTSNPN and CDR2 SVGIG (reference sequence). The CDR3 sequence is 13 residues long. Trimming removed 5 bases from V and 5 bases from J, with 16 bases in between.

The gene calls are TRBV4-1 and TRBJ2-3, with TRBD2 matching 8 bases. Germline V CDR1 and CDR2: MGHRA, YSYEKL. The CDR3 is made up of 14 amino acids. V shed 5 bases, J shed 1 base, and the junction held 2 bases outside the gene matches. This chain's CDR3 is CASSKRERTDTQYF. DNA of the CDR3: TGCGCCAGCAGCAAGCGGGAGCGCACAGATACGCAGTATTTT.

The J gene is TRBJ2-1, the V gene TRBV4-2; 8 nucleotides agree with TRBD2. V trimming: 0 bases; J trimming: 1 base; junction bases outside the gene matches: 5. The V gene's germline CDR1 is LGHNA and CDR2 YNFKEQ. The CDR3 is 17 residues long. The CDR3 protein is CASSQDRGTSSYNEQFF. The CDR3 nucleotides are TGTGCCAGCAGCCAAGATCGGGGGACTAGTTCCTACAATGAGCAGTTCTTC.

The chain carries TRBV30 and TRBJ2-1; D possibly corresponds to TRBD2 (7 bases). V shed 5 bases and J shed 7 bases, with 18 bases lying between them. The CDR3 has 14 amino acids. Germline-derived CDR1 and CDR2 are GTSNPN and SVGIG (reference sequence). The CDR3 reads CAWARDKRGNEQFF. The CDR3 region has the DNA TGTGCCTGGGCGAGGGACAAGCGGGGAAATGAGCAGTTCTTC.